The 16 T cell receptor beta chains presented below share a single source sample, sequenced in a study of T-cell memory formation after mild COVID-19. TCRdb redid the calling of the 5' RACE reads with MiXCR, one entry per CDR3 protein. The repertoire holds some 600,000 distinct CDR3 sequences, about 18% seen once, with approximately 8.1% in the top ten. The sample was PBMCs or a T cell subset sorted from them (not recorded which). The receptors were sampled from an adult woman who had mild COVID-19 (a few samples of this study predate the infection). Cell type and time point are not known.

This clonotype was counted only a few times. The chain couples TRBV5-1 to TRBJ2-2; weak D call: TRBD1 (5 bases). The length of the CDR3 is 16 residues. V lost 0 bases to trimming and J lost 0 bases, with 9 bases between them. Germline V lookup: CDR1 SGHRS, CDR2 YFSETQ. CDR3 region: CASSLDVRANTGELFF. CDR3 nucleotides: TGCGCCAGCAGCTTGGACGTCAGGGCGAACACCGGGGAGCTGTTTTTT.

This clonotype appeared a few times. The chain couples TRBV20-1 to TRBJ2-7, with TRBD1 identical over 8 bases. From germline, CDR1 is DFQATT and CDR2 SNEGSKA (reference sequence). V was pared by 0 bases and J by 1 base, with 8 bases of the junction left unmatched. The length of the CDR3 is 16 residues. The CDR3 bases are TGCAGTGCTAGAGACCCGTCCAGGGGGCGATCCTACGAGCAGTACTTC. It is translated as CSARDPSRGRSYEQYF.

This clonotype occurred a few times. This chain joins TRBV12-3 or TRBV12-4 and TRBJ1-1, with D possibly TRBD1 on 5 matching bases. V was pared by 4 bases and J by 0 bases, with 18 bases between. The CDR3 contains 17 residues. Written as DNA, the CDR3 is TGTGCCAGCAGTTACACCTGGGAGGGGCCGATGAACACTGAAGCTTTCTTT. Its translation: CASSYTWEGPMNTEAFF.

V usage is TRBV10-3 and J usage is TRBJ2-3; the D is unclear. CDR1 and CDR2 from the germline V gene are ENHRY and SYGVKD. Trimming stripped 3 bases from V and 5 bases from J, with 3 bases between. The CDR3 length is 11 residues. The chain's CDR3 is CAISDRDTQYF. The CDR3 nucleotides are TGTGCCATCAGTGACCGAGATACGCAGTATTTT.

This clonotype was counted only a few times. The rearrangement links TRBV12-3 or TRBV12-4 to TRBJ2-1; a possible D gene is TRBD2 (6 bases). CDR3 size: 14 residues. V lost 3 bases to trimming and J lost 7 bases, with 13 bases between them. CDR3 sequence: CASSFAGPENEQFF. The CDR3 DNA reads TGTGCCAGCAGTTTTGCGGGGCCGGAGAATGAGCAGTTCTTC.

This clonotype was detected only a few times. The V and J genes are TRBV20-1 and TRBJ1-1; D not certain. V lost 6 bases, J lost 5 bases, and 13 bases lay in between. The CDR3 extends over 12 amino acids. Germline V gene sequence: CDR1 DFQATT, CDR2 SNEGSKA (reference sequence). The CDR3 spells CSAPARTTEAFF. The CDR3 bases are TGCAGTGCCCCGGCTAGAACGACTGAAGCTTTCTTT.

The chain recombines TRBV5-5 with TRBJ2-1; weak D call: TRBD2 (5 bases). Germline V lookup: CDR1 SGHKS, CDR2 YYEKEE (reference sequence). The CDR3 is made up of 14 amino acids. Deletions cut 0 bases from V and 7 bases from J, with 11 bases between. The CDR3 here is CASSLDSWENEQFF. CDR3 coding DNA: TGTGCCAGCAGCTTGGATAGTTGGGAGAATGAGCAGTTCTTC.

This clonotype was seen a few times. V gene TRBV5-1 combines with J gene TRBJ2-7; a possible D gene is TRBD1 (6 bases). There are 13 residues in the CDR3. The germline CDR1 and CDR2 sequences are SGHRS and YFSETQ. V lost 5 bases, J lost 3 bases, and 12 bases lay in between. CDR3 in DNA: TGCGCCAGCAGGTCACAGGGTTTCTACGAGCAGTACTTC. Its protein is CASRSQGFYEQYF.

This chain connects TRBV4-1 to TRBJ1-1, with 7 bases aligning to TRBD1. Germline V lookup: CDR1 MGHRA, CDR2 YSYEKL. V gave up 0 bases and J gave up 7 bases; unmatched junction bases: 11. This CDR3 region has 16 residues. CDR3: CASSQDFTGELVEAFF. CDR3 coding DNA: TGCGCCAGCAGCCAAGATTTTACAGGGGAATTGGTTGAAGCTTTCTTT.

This rearrangement joins TRBV9 to TRBJ2-5, with 7 bases fitting TRBD1. The ends lost 4 bases at V and 5 bases at J; junction bases unmatched: 8. Looked up from germline, CDR1 is SGDLS and CDR2 is YYNGEE. CDR3 length: 14 amino acids. Written as DNA, the CDR3 is TGTGCCAGCAGCACGACAGGGACGGTGGAGACCCAGTACTTC. It translates to CASSTTGTVETQYF.

In this sample, this clonotype turned up a few times. The chain has TRBV12-3 or TRBV12-4 and TRBJ2-7; perhaps TRBD1 as D (6 bases). V lost 6 bases, J lost 7 bases, and 13 bases lay in between. The CDR3 has 12 residues. For the CDR3, the DNA is TGTGCCAGCAGCCCTACAGGGTGGGAGCAGTACTTC. This codes for CASSPTGWEQYF.

This clonotype appeared a few times. This chain links TRBV7-8 with TRBJ2-7; D is uncertain. Germline values: CDR1 SGHVS, CDR2 FQNEAQ. The V end was cut by 1 base, the J end by 5 bases, with 12 bases between. The CDR3 is 14 amino acids. The CDR3 loop reads CASSLDPVWNEQYF. The DNA of the CDR3 is TGTGCCAGCAGCTTAGATCCGGTATGGAACGAGCAGTACTTC.

The V call is TRBV7-9, the J call TRBJ1-1; no clear D. This CDR3 region has 13 residues. Trimming removed 2 bases at V and 10 bases at J, with 14 bases between. Germline V gives CDR1 SEHNR, CDR2 FQNEAQ (reference sequence). The CDR3 reads CASSLYSGLGAFF. The DNA of the CDR3 is TGTGCCAGCAGCTTATATTCGGGCCTCGGAGCTTTCTTT.

The chain has TRBV12-3 or TRBV12-4 and TRBJ2-7, with D tentatively TRBD1 or TRBD2 (5 bases each). The CDR3 totals 12 residues. V was shortened by 4 bases and J by 6 bases, with 10 bases between the two germline ends. The CDR3 spells CASSWDRLEQYF. The CDR3 nucleotides read TGTGCCAGCAGTTGGGACCGACTCGAGCAGTACTTC.

This clonotype was observed at least ten times. This chain links TRBV24-1 with TRBJ2-3; perhaps TRBD1 as D (5 bases). The CDR3 is 14 residues long. Germline CDR1 and CDR2: KGHDR and SFDVKD. With 4 bases removed from V and 3 bases from J, the gap between germline ends came to 10 bases. The CDR3 spells CATSDFQGTDTQYF. The CDR3 region has the DNA TGTGCCACCAGTGACTTCCAGGGAACAGATACGCAGTATTTT.

This clonotype was observed a handful of times. The chain carries TRBV12-3 or TRBV12-4 and TRBJ1-1, with 8 nucleotides matching TRBD1. J gave up 0 bases and V 6 bases, and 3 bases lay outside the gene matches. The CDR3 contains 14 residues. The CDR3 nucleotides read TGTGCCAGCAGACGGGACAGGCTGAACACTGAAGCTTTCTTT. Residues: CASRRDRLNTEAFF.